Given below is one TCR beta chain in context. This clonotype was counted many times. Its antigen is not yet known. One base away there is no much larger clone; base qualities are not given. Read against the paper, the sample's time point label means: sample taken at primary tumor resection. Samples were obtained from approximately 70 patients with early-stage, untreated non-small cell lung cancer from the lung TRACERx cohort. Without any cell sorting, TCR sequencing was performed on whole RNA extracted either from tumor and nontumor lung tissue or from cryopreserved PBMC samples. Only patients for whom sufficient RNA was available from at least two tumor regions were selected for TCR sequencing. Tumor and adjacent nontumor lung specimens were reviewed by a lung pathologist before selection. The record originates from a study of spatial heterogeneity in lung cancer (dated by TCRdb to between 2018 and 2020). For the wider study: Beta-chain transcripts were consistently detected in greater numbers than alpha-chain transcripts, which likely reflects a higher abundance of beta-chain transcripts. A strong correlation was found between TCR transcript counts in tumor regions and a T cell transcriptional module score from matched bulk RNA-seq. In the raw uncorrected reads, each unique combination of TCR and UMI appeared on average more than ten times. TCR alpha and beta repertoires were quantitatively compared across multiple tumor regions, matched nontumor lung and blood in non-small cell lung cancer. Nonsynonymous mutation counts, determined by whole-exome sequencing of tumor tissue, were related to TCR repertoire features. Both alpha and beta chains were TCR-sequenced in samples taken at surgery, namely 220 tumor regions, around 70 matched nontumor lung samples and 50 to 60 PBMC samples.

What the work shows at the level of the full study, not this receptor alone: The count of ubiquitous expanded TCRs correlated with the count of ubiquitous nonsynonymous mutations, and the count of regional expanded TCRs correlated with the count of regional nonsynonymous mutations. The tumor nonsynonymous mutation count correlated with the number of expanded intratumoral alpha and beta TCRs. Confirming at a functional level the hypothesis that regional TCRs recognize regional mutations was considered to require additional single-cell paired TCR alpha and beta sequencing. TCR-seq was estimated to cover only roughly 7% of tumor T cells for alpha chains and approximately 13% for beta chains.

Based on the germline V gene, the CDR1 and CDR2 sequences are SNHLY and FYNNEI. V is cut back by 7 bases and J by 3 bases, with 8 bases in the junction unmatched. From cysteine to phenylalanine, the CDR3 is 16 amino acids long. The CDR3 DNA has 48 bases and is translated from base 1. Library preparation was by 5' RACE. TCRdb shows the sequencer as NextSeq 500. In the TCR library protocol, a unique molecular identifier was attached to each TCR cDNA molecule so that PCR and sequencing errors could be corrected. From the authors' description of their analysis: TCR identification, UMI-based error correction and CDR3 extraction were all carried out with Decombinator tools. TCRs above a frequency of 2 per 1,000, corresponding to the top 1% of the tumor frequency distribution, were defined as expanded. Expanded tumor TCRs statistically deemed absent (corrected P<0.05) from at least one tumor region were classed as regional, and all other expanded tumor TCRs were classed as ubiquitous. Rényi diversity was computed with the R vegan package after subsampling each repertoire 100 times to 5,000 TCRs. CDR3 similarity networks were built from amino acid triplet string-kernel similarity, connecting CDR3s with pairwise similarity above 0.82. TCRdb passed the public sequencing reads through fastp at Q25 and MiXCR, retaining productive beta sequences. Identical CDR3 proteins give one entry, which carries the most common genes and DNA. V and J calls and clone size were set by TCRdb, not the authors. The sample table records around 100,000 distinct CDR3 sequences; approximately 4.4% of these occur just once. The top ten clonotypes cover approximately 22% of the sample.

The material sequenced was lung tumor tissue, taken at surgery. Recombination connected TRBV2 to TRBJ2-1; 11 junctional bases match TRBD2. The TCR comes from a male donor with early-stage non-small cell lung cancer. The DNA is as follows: TGTGCCAGCAAAGGACTAGCGGGTGCTTTCTACAATGAGCAGTTCTTC. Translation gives CASKGLAGAFYNEQFF.